The present T cell receptor (delta chain) was sequenced within a study of Vδ1+ human thymocytes (dated by TCRdb to about 2018). As for the study more broadly: As a data resource, the study described the mRNA-level TRG and TRD CDR3 repertoires found in highly purified Vdelta1+ thymocytes taken from young children. Earlier work had validated the multiplex-based CDR3 amplicon strategy against 5'RACE-based methods for generating CDR3 amplicons. The full study reports these points: Although sort purity was high, roughly a fifth of thymic TRD sequences were Vdelta2 (with a few Vdelta3), in contrast to the peripheral blood Vdelta1+ controls. Unlike the oligoclonal repertoires in peripheral blood, the thymic TRG and TRD repertoires appeared highly polyclonal, with Gaussian CDR3 length distributions. Many TRG clonotypes were found to be shared between donors (up to about 6.9x10^3), whereas TRD repertoires were found to be essentially private (max about 120 shared). Because no clustering by age or sex was seen, donors were not stratified by age or sex in the analyses. Because unexpected Vdelta2 sequences could lead to misinterpretation of bulk repertoire data, the authors recommended using highly purified populations and validating at the single-cell level.

RNA was extracted with the RNeasy mini kit and reverse transcribed using Superscript III. To generate the CDR3 amplicons, a multiplex PCR was run using pooled V-gene forward primers together with a constant-region reverse primer that carried Illumina adaptor overhangs. Amplicons were gel-purified, then indexed with Nextera index primers over roughly 8 extra PCR cycles and purified with AMPure XP beads. Libraries were sequenced on an Illumina MiSeq with paired-end 250 bp reads, dual indexing and 20% PhiX spike-in. In the authors' own workflow: FastQC was used to quality check the reads, while ea-utils fastq-join merged the TRG read pairs. IMGT/HighV-QUEST was used to annotate sequences, retaining only productive sequences with an unambiguous V-gene assignment, and each clonotype was defined by an identical CDR3 sequence. For downstream analysis, VDJtools 1.1.1, tcR 2.2.3, Treemap and vegan Shannon diversity in R 3.4.4 were used. The public reads were reprocessed by TCRdb using CATT, and rows of matching DNA were later combined. TCRdb's processing, not the authors' own work, is the source of the V and J calls. Present in this sample are 80,000 or so delta-chain clones, around 30% of which were seen just once. Of the sample, 0.2% to 0.3% falls within the top ten clones.

Thymic samples were depleted of alphabeta T cells, then CD3+ TCRVdelta1+ TCRVdelta2- thymocytes were FACS-sorted. Sorted Vdelta1+ thymocyte purity ranged from roughly 96% to 99.6%. Thymic specimens were obtained from 8 paediatric patients, aged from about 5 days to 16 months, who were undergoing corrective cardiac surgery. Thymic tissue was dispersed and mononuclear cells isolated on a Histopaque-1077 density gradient. Staining used anti-TCRVdelta1 clone TS8.2, anti-TCRVdelta2 clone B6, anti-CD3 clone HIT3a and anti-TCRalphabeta clone IP26 antibodies. Ends trimmed: V by 3 bases, J by 5 bases; bases unmatched to a gene: 13. From the cysteine up to the phenylalanine, the CDR3 has a length of 18 residues. Only the CDR3 part of the read is kept: 54 bases, read in frame from the first base. CDR1 and CDR2 (TSWWSYY, QGS) derive from the germline V gene. Concerning this clone: Its cognate antigen has yet to be identified. Base qualities are not at hand, and no much larger clone is one base apart.

The sequence joins TRDV1 to TRDJ1; TRDD3 agrees with 12 junctional bases. Sample: Vdelta1+ gamma-delta thymocytes from the thymus. Per the publication, the cell subset or site label means: FACS-sorted CD3+ TCRalphabeta- TCRVdelta1+ TCRVdelta2- thymocytes. The origin of this receptor is a boy younger than two who had congenital heart surgery. The nucleotide sequence is TGTGCTCTTGGGGATTTTTACCTGGCTGGGGGATACGGAGATAAACTCATCTTT. Its protein product is CALGDFYLAGGYGDKLIF.